This passage covers 23 T cell receptor beta chains from one sample sequenced in a study of identical twins. Each CDR3 protein is one row after TCRdb ran MiXCR on the 5' RACE reads. This table has around 340,000 distinct CDR3 sequences, around 9.7% appearing once. The sequencing sample was made of naive T cells sorted from blood. Source of these receptors: a woman aged 45 to 65 in good health.

This clonotype was recorded only once. This chain uses TRBV24-1 with TRBJ2-7; TRBD1 is a possible D gene (5 bases). Germline CDR1 KGHDR, CDR2 SFDVKD. The CDR3 sequence is 12 residues long. The V end was cut by 4 bases, the J end by 4 bases, with 7 bases between. CDR3 coding DNA: TGTGCCACCAGTGAGCAGGGATACGAGCAGTACTTC. Translated: CATSEQGYEQYF.

This clonotype has only a few counts. The chain recombines TRBV11-1 with TRBJ1-1, with D perhaps TRBD1 (5 bases). CDR1 and CDR2 from the germline V gene are SGHAT and FQDESV (reference sequence). Trimming took off 4 bases at V and 14 bases at J, with 23 bases between the two ends. The CDR3 totals 14 residues. CDR3 DNA: TGTGCCAGCAGCTCGATTGGGACCACCGGCGAGTACTTCTTT. Encoded protein: CASSSIGTTGEYFF.

The chain has TRBV7-9 and TRBJ1-3; the match to TRBD1 covers 9 bases. Germline V gene data show CDR1 as SEHNR and CDR2 as FQNEAQ (reference sequence). V was clipped by 6 bases and J by 2 bases; unmatched bases: 2. The CDR3 has 14 residues. Here the CDR3 reads CASRGTGTGNTIYF. The CDR3 DNA follows: TGTGCCAGCAGAGGGACAGGGACTGGAAACACCATATATTTT.

Regarding this clonotype: One end of the junction varies from germline; a read error may be responsible. CDR3 amino acids: CASSLAGGSGEQYF. For the CDR3, the DNA is TGTGCCAGCAGCTTAGCAGGGGGCTCGGGTGAGCAGTACTTC. V is TRBV12-3 or TRBV12-4 and J is TRBJ2-7, with TRBD1 matching 8 bases. CDR3 length: 14 amino acids.

Ten or more counts support this clonotype. The chain combines TRBV20-1 with TRBJ2-3; 9 positions agree with TRBD1. V shed 3 bases, J shed 6 bases, and the junction held 4 bases outside the gene matches. The CDR3 has 13 amino acids. The germline V gene has CDR1 DFQATT and CDR2 SNEGSKA (reference sequence). The CDR3 coding sequence is TGCAGTGCTAGGGGACAGGGCTCGGATACGCAGTATTTT. It is translated as CSARGQGSDTQYF.

This clonotype was detected many times. V usage is TRBV5-1 and J usage is TRBJ2-3; D is ambiguous. The CDR3 is 15 residues long. The V end was cut by 0 bases, the J end by 1 base, with 9 bases between. The germline V gene has CDR1 SGHRS and CDR2 YFSETQ. This CDR3 reads CASSLEGRGTDTQYF. As DNA, the CDR3 is TGCGCCAGCAGCTTGGAGGGTCGGGGCACAGATACGCAGTATTTT. The complete variable domain, with remaining parts taken from reference TRBV5-1 and TRBJ2-3, reads KAGVTQTPRYLIKTRGQQVTLSCSPISGHRSVSWYQQTPGQGLQFLFEYFSETQRNKGNFPGRFSGRQFSNSRSEMNVSTLELGDSALYLCASSLEGRGTDTQYFGPGTRLTVL.

Here the CDR3 reads CSARERRGYSYEQYF. Here the CDR3 DNA reads TGCAGTGCTAGAGAACGTCGGGGGTACTCCTACGAGCAGTACTTC. The chain employs TRBV20-1 and TRBJ2-7, with D possibly matching TRBD2 (6 bases). The ends were cut back, 0 bases at V and 0 bases at J, with 12 bases in the middle. The CDR3 is made up of 15 amino acids. CDR1 and CDR2 from the germline V gene are DFQATT and SNEGSKA (reference sequence).

The sample holds a few counts of this clonotype. V is TRBV2 and J is TRBJ1-1; no reliable D call. Trimming shortened V by 4 bases and J by 0 bases, and 15 bases separated the two germline ends. This CDR3 spans 16 amino acids. Germline V gene data show CDR1 as SNHLY and CDR2 as FYNNEI. CDR3 DNA: TGTGCCAGCAGTGTCAGGTCTTTAGGATTGAACACTGAAGCTTTCTTT. It codes for CASSVRSLGLNTEAFF.

This clonotype was detected a few times. V is TRBV5-1 and J is TRBJ2-7, with D perhaps TRBD2 (5 bases). Germline assignment: CDR1 SGHRS and CDR2 YFSETQ. Trimming shortened V by 0 bases and J by 6 bases, and 19 bases separated the two germline ends. CDR3 length equals 16 residues. The CDR3 coding sequence is TGCGCCAGCAGCTTGGGCCCAGTCGGGAATACGGGCGAGCAGTACTTC. Translation gives CASSLGPVGNTGEQYF.

In this sample, this clonotype turned up many times. The CDR3 nucleotides read TGTGCCAGCAGTTTAAATGGGGACACTGAAGCTTTCTTT. Amino acids: CASSLNGDTEAFF. The V gene is TRBV12-3 or TRBV12-4, the J gene TRBJ1-1; no definite D call. The V gene lost 2 bases and the J gene lost 3 bases, with 7 bases spanning the gap. The CDR3 covers 13 residues.

This clonotype was counted between two and nine times. The chain employs TRBV12-3 or TRBV12-4 and TRBJ1-1; possibly TRBD1 for D (5 bases). This CDR3 is built from 13 residues. V was clipped by 6 bases and J by 10 bases, with 18 bases between them. CDR3 nucleotides: TGTGCCAGCAGGAAAGGCGGGACCGCGGGAGCTTTCTTT. Translated, it gives CASRKGGTAGAFF.

In this sample, this clonotype turned up many times. V is TRBV2 and J is TRBJ1-2, with a tentative D call TRBD1 (6 bases). V was clipped by 2 bases and J by 4 bases, with 11 bases between them. CDR3 length equals 14 residues. The germline gives CDR1 SNHLY, CDR2 FYNNEI. The CDR3 loop is CASSEPQGTYGYTF. DNA for the CDR3: TGTGCCAGCAGTGAACCCCAGGGGACCTATGGCTACACCTTC.

This clonotype was detected a few times. This rearrangement joins TRBV20-1 to TRBJ2-7, with TRBD1 as a possible D gene (6 bases). The CDR3 has 13 residues. V gave up 5 bases and J gave up 0 bases, with 11 bases separating them. Germline CDR1 DFQATT, CDR2 SNEGSKA (reference sequence). The CDR3 DNA is TGCAGTGCTGTCGGGACATTCTCCTACGAGCAGTACTTC. Protein: CSAVGTFSYEQYF.

The chain links TRBV20-1 to TRBJ2-3, with TRBD2 matching 13 bases. Germline-derived CDR1 and CDR2 are DFQATT and SNEGSKA (reference sequence). The CDR3 runs to 16 residues. V lost 3 bases, J lost 5 bases, and 8 bases stayed unmatched. As DNA, the CDR3 is TGCAGTGCTAGCGGGACTAGCGGGAAAATGGTAGATACGCAGTATTTT. Translated: CSASGTSGKMVDTQYF.

This chain's CDR3 is CAWSRTQETQYF. The CDR3 region has the DNA TGTGCCTGGAGCAGGACACAAGAGACCCAGTACTTC. V usage is TRBV30 and J usage is TRBJ2-5; D perhaps matches TRBD1 (5 bases). Trimming took off 3 bases at V and 2 bases at J, with 7 bases between the two ends. The CDR3 is 12 residues long. Per germline, CDR1 GTSNPN and CDR2 SVGIG (reference sequence).

CDR3 nucleotide sequence: TGTGCCTCCGGGGATAGCTCCTACAATGAGCAGTTCTTC. Protein product: CASGDSSYNEQFF. V usage is TRBV3-1 and J usage is TRBJ2-1; possibly TRBD2 for D (5 bases). Germline V gene sequence: CDR1 LGHDT, CDR2 YNNKEL (reference sequence). This CDR3 spans 13 amino acids. V lost 11 bases to trimming and J lost 0 bases, with 11 bases between them.

In its sample, this clonotype was seen many times. V gene TRBV20-1 combines with J gene TRBJ2-5, with TRBD2 identical over 11 bases. The V and J ends lost 6 bases and 3 bases, in that order; junction bases with no gene match: 9. The CDR3 has 15 residues. Germline-derived CDR1 and CDR2 are DFQATT and SNEGSKA (reference sequence). The CDR3 reads CSATLAGGPKETQYF. CDR3 sequence (DNA): TGCAGTGCCACTTTAGCGGGAGGGCCGAAAGAGACCCAGTACTTC.

This clonotype was counted a few times. The chain recombines TRBV12-3 or TRBV12-4 with TRBJ1-3; the D is unclear. With 5 bases removed from V and 2 bases from J, the gap between germline ends came to 7 bases. The CDR3 is 13 residues long. The CDR3 coding sequence is TGTGCCAGCAGTATGAGGACTGGAAACACCATATATTTT. This sequence encodes CASSMRTGNTIYF.

Many counts were recorded for this clonotype. This sequence joins TRBV29-1 and TRBJ2-1; 12 bases agree with TRBD2. The CDR3 has 15 residues. Trimming took 6 bases from V and 7 from J; bases not matched to a gene: 10. Germline CDR1 is SQVTM and CDR2 is ANQGSEA. CDR3 DNA: TGCAGCGTAGCTTCTAGCGGGAGGGCCAGGAATGAGCAGTTCTTC. Protein: CSVASSGRARNEQFF.

This clonotype has ten or more counts. The V gene is TRBV24-1, the J gene TRBJ2-3; TRBD2 matches 13 bases. V was pared by 3 bases and J by 0 bases, with 11 bases of the junction left unmatched. This CDR3 contains 20 residues. CDR1 KGHDR and CDR2 SFDVKD come from the germline V gene. The CDR3 reads CATSDPKTSGRIPSTDTQYF. DNA for the CDR3: TGTGCCACCAGTGATCCCAAGACTAGCGGGAGGATCCCTAGCACAGATACGCAGTATTTT.

This clonotype appeared a few times. This chain uses TRBV5-1 with TRBJ1-1; D not certain. Trimming took 0 bases from V and 1 from J, leaving 7 bases between them. This CDR3 comprises 14 residues. Germline CDR1 and CDR2: SGHRS and YFSETQ. The CDR3 DNA follows: TGCGCCAGCAGCTTGGTGTCCCCGAACACTGAAGCTTTCTTT. It codes for CASSLVSPNTEAFF.

The chain employs TRBV19 and TRBJ1-1; D uncertain. Germline V gene lookup returns CDR1 LNHDA and CDR2 SQIVND (reference sequence). This CDR3 comprises 14 residues. V lost 5 bases and J 5 bases, leaving 15 bases between the germline ends. CDR3 region: CASSPMRQKTEAFF. CDR3 DNA sequence: TGTGCCAGTAGTCCCATGCGGCAGAAAACTGAAGCTTTCTTT.

This clonotype was counted between two and nine times. This rearrangement joins TRBV10-3 to TRBJ2-7; 10 bases line up with TRBD2. The CDR3 is 16 residues long. The V gene end was trimmed by 6 bases and the J gene end by 3 bases; junction bases not matched to a gene: 11. Germline CDR1 and CDR2: ENHRY and SYGVKD. The CDR3 nucleotides are TGTGCCATCAGCGAGGGGACTAGCGCGGAGGTCTACGAGCAGTACGTC. Its translation is CAISEGTSAEVYEQYV.